The next 18 T cell receptor beta chains were all read from a single sample in a study of CD8 T cells in ankylosing spondylitis. TCRdb used MiXCR to reprocess the 5' RACE reads, holding one entry per CDR3 protein. The sample carries 200,000 to 300,000 distinct CDR3 sequences, 30% to 35% recorded once. The source material was blood, either unsorted or a sorted T cell fraction (not recorded which). The receptors stem from a male donor with ankylosing spondylitis or in good health (not recorded which).

The chain combines TRBV12-3 or TRBV12-4 with TRBJ2-7, with 9 positions matching TRBD1. CDR3 length equals 14 residues. After removal of 6 bases from V and 0 bases from J, the junction contained 3 bases not matched to a gene. The CDR3, as DNA: TGTGCCAGCAGCCCACAGGGGGCCTCCTACGAGCAGTACTTC. Amino acids: CASSPQGASYEQYF.

The rearrangement links TRBV7-9 to TRBJ1-1; D possibly corresponds to TRBD1 (5 bases). V lost 4 bases to trimming and J lost 5 bases, with 17 bases between them. Germline assignment: CDR1 SEHNR and CDR2 FQNEAQ (reference sequence). This CDR3 region has 15 residues. The CDR3 region is CASSSTTDTRTEAFF. In nucleotides, the CDR3 is TGTGCCAGCAGCTCCACGACAGATACAAGGACTGAAGCTTTCTTT.

This clonotype was recorded only once. J is TRBJ2-1 and V is TRBV9; TRBD2 agrees at 11 bases. V lost 4 bases to trimming and J lost 8 bases; unmatched junction nucleotides: 11. Germline V gene sequence: CDR1 SGDLS, CDR2 YYNGEE. This CDR3 contains 16 residues. The CDR3 DNA reads as TGTGCCAGCAGCACCCAACCTAGCGGGGGGTTCCATGAGCAGTTCTTC. Its protein product is CASSTQPSGGFHEQFF.

The rearrangement uses TRBV5-1 and TRBJ2-3, with 8 bases lining up with TRBD1. Germline V lookup: CDR1 SGHRS, CDR2 YFSETQ. After removal of 4 bases from V and 3 bases from J, the junction contained 31 bases not matched to a gene. The CDR3 extends over 23 amino acids. CDR3 in amino acids: CASSPQTGVRMAVRVTLTDTQYF. DNA for the CDR3: TGCGCCAGCAGCCCGCAGACAGGGGTGAGGATGGCGGTCCGCGTCACGCTTACAGATACGCAGTATTTT.

A few counts support this clonotype. The chain recombines TRBV7-6 with TRBJ2-1; the D gene is possibly TRBD2 (6 bases). The CDR3 runs 15 residues. The germline V and J ends were trimmed by 3 bases and 0 bases, with 9 bases remaining between them. Germline-derived CDR1 and CDR2 are SGHVS and FNYEAQ. CDR3 DNA sequence: TGTGCCAGCAGCTTTGTCGGGAGCTCCTACAATGAGCAGTTCTTC. This encodes CASSFVGSSYNEQFF.

This chain connects TRBV25-1 to TRBJ2-7; D remains unclear. The germline V gene encodes CDR1 MGHDK and CDR2 SYGVNS. Trimming shortened V by 3 bases and J by 6 bases, and 9 bases separated the two germline ends. The CDR3 consists of 12 residues. CDR3 protein: CASSDKGGEQYF. The DNA for the CDR3 is TGTGCCAGCAGTGACAAAGGTGGCGAGCAGTACTTC.

V is TRBV9 and J is TRBJ2-5; 10 nucleotides match TRBD1. V shed 4 bases and J 7 bases; nucleotides not matched to a gene: 7. The CDR3 spans 14 residues. The germline gives CDR1 SGDLS, CDR2 YYNGEE. This CDR3 is CASSPDRGRGTQYF. For the CDR3, the DNA is TGTGCCAGCAGCCCCGACAGGGGGCGCGGGACCCAGTACTTC.

As DNA, the CDR3 is TGCAGTGCTAGATCAACAGGGCAAGGAAACATTCAGTACTTC. Translated, it gives CSARSTGQGNIQYF. The chain couples TRBV20-1 to TRBJ2-4; D is perhaps TRBD1 (6 bases). Trimming cost V 2 bases and J 6 bases, with 14 bases left between them. Germline loops: CDR1 DFQATT, CDR2 SNEGSKA (reference sequence). The CDR3 sequence is 14 residues long.

The rearrangement uses TRBV5-1 and TRBJ2-1, with 7 positions matching TRBD2. V lost 4 bases to trimming and J lost 3 bases; unmatched junction nucleotides: 7. CDR3 size: 15 residues. Germline lookup yields CDR1 SGHRS and CDR2 YFSETQ. The CDR3 spells CASSRSGESYNEQFF. The CDR3 bases are TGCGCCAGCAGCCGAAGCGGGGAAAGCTACAATGAGCAGTTCTTC. Complete variable domain (other parts from reference TRBV5-1 and TRBJ2-1): KAGVTQTPRYLIKTRGQQVTLSCSPISGHRSVSWYQQTPGQGLQFLFEYFSETQRNKGNFPGRFSGRQFSNSRSEMNVSTLELGDSALYLCASSRSGESYNEQFFGPGTRLTVL.

This clonotype was counted at least ten times. This chain uses TRBV6-5 with TRBJ1-2; D remains unclear. With 2 bases removed from V and 4 bases from J, the gap between germline ends came to 14 bases. The CDR3 spans 15 residues. CDR1 and CDR2 (germline): MNHEY, SVGAGI. The CDR3, as DNA: TGTGCCAGCAGTTACGGCGACATAATCGGCTATGGCTACACCTTC. It translates to CASSYGDIIGYGYTF.

This sequence joins TRBV28 and TRBJ1-6; D possibly corresponds to TRBD1 (6 bases). The CDR3 totals 17 residues. Trimming removed 7 bases at V and 5 bases at J, with 21 bases between. Germline V gives CDR1 MDHEN, CDR2 SYDVKM. CDR3 sequence reads: CASTDYRAGTNNSPLHF. CDR3 bases: TGTGCCAGCACCGACTACAGGGCAGGGACAAATAATTCACCCCTCCACTTT.

This clonotype came up a few times. V is TRBV6-5 and J is TRBJ2-1, with D perhaps matching TRBD1 or TRBD2 (5 bases each). This CDR3 is 15 amino acids long. The ends were cut back, 0 bases at V and 9 bases at J, with 15 bases in the middle. Germline V gives CDR1 MNHEY, CDR2 SVGAGI. The CDR3 sequence is CASSYSVPGASEQFF. CDR3 bases: TGTGCCAGCAGTTACTCCGTCCCCGGGGCTAGTGAGCAGTTCTTC.

The V gene is TRBV10-3, the J gene TRBJ2-3; no definite D call. The CDR3 has 13 amino acids. Per germline, CDR1 ENHRY and CDR2 SYGVKD. Trimming pared 4 bases from V and 6 bases from J, leaving 11 bases between. The CDR3 coding sequence is TGTGCCATCAGTGGGAGACCCTCCGATACGCAGTATTTT. Translated, it gives CAISGRPSDTQYF.

This clonotype appeared a few times. CDR3 residues: CASSLGWIGDGYTF. The CDR3 nucleotides are TGTGCCAGCAGCTTAGGTTGGATTGGGGATGGCTACACCTTC. V usage is TRBV11-2 and J usage is TRBJ1-2, with D unresolved. The V end was cut by 1 base, the J end by 6 bases, with 12 bases between. This CDR3 spans 14 amino acids. Germline CDR1 reads SGHAT; CDR2 reads FQNNGV. Together with reference TRBV11-2 and TRBJ1-2, the CDR3 gives the full variable domain: EAGVAQSPRYKIIEKRQSVAFWCNPISGHATLYWYQQILGQGPKLLIQFQNNGVVDDSQLPKDRFSAERLKGVDSTLKIQPAKLEDSAVYLCASSLGWIGDGYTFGSGTRLTVV.

The table lists this clonotype with a count of one. The rearrangement links TRBV29-1 to TRBJ2-7; 8 bases line up with TRBD1. The ends lost 0 bases at V and 0 bases at J; junction bases unmatched: 10. The CDR3 length is 17 residues. Looked up from germline, CDR1 is SQVTM and CDR2 is ANQGSEA. CDR3 sequence: CSVEDRRQGPSSYEQYF. In DNA form, the CDR3 reads TGCAGCGTTGAAGACCGCAGACAGGGGCCTTCCTCCTACGAGCAGTACTTC.

This clonotype was counted many times. V usage is TRBV12-3 or TRBV12-4 and J usage is TRBJ2-5, with D maybe TRBD1 (8 bases). V lost 5 bases to trimming and J lost 5 bases, with 15 bases between them. The CDR3 covers 14 residues. The CDR3 nucleotides read TGTGCCAGCAGTCCACTACAGGGGGGGGAGACCCAGTACTTC. Protein sequence: CASSPLQGGETQYF.

This clonotype was observed once. The chain uses TRBV20-1 and TRBJ1-1, with D perhaps TRBD1 (5 bases). The ends were cut back, 0 bases at V and 9 bases at J, with 11 bases in the middle. Germline CDR1 DFQATT, CDR2 SNEGSKA (reference sequence). CDR3 length: 12 residues. The CDR3 nucleotides read TGCAGTGCTAGAGACTCCGGGACCCAAGCTTTCTTT. It codes for CSARDSGTQAFF.

The V and J genes are TRBV27 and TRBJ1-6; D unclear. The CDR3 is 12 amino acids. CDR1 and CDR2 from the germline V gene are MNHEY and SMNVEV (reference sequence). The germline V and J ends were trimmed by 1 base and 10 bases, with 5 bases remaining between them. The chain's CDR3 is CASSLLGSPLHF. DNA of the CDR3: TGTGCCAGCAGTTTATTAGGCTCACCCCTCCACTTT.